The next 16 T cell receptor beta chains were all read from a single sample in a study of T-cell memory formation after mild COVID-19. From the 5' RACE reads, TCRdb called clonotypes with MiXCR, one entry per CDR3 protein. The table has roughly 200,000 distinct CDR3 sequences, approximately 16% seen once. What was sequenced was PBMCs or a T cell subset sorted from them (not recorded which). These receptors all stem from an adult woman who had mild COVID-19 (a few samples of this study predate the infection). Cell type and time point are not known.

V usage is TRBV4-1 and J usage is TRBJ1-1; no definite D call. Looked up from germline, CDR1 is MGHRA and CDR2 is YSYEKL. V lost 0 bases and J lost 2, with 10 bases in between. This CDR3 comprises 15 residues. The CDR3 region has the DNA TGCGCCAGCAGCCAAGACCCAGGAATCAACACTGAAGCTTTCTTT. Encoded protein: CASSQDPGINTEAFF.

This clonotype was found many times. V and J are TRBV7-2 and TRBJ1-1; D gene unclear. From germline, CDR1 is SGHTA and CDR2 FQGNSA. This CDR3 has 13 residues. V lost 4 bases to trimming and J lost 0 bases, with 6 bases between them. The CDR3 region is CASSYGLNTEAFF. In DNA, the CDR3 is TGTGCCAGCAGCTACGGATTGAACACTGAAGCTTTCTTT.

DNA for the CDR3: TGCGCCAGCCAGACTAGCGGGAGTCTCGATGAGCAGTTCTTC. Its protein is CASQTSGSLDEQFF. The chain has TRBV5-1 and TRBJ2-1, with 12 positions matching TRBD2. The length of the CDR3 is 14 residues. Trimming cost V 7 bases and J 8 bases; bases outside gene matches: 7. From germline, CDR1 is SGHRS and CDR2 YFSETQ.

The chain links TRBV29-1 to TRBJ2-5, with D perhaps matching TRBD2 (7 bases). V was trimmed by 8 bases and J by 5 bases, leaving 15 bases between them. CDR1 and CDR2 (germline): SQVTM, ANQGSEA. CDR3 size: 12 residues. CDR3 DNA sequence: TGCAGCCCTAAGGGGGAGGGGGAGACCCAGTACTTC. Residues: CSPKGEGETQYF. Full variable domain (remainder filled in from reference TRBV29-1 and TRBJ2-5): SAVISQKPSRDICQRGTSLTIQCQVDSQVTMMFWYRQQPGQSLTLIATANQGSEATYESGFVIDKFPISRPNLTFSTLTVSNMSPEDSSIYLCSPKGEGETQYFGPGTRLLVL.

The chain recombines TRBV12-3 or TRBV12-4 with TRBJ2-1; TRBD2 matches at 10 bases. The trim removed 6 bases at V and 4 bases at J, leaving 6 bases unmatched. CDR3 length: 15 amino acids. CDR3 coding DNA: TGTGCCAGCAGGCTAGCGGGAGAGTTTTACAATGAGCAGTTCTTC. Translating gives CASRLAGEFYNEQFF.

This chain joins TRBV7-9 and TRBJ1-2; D possibly corresponds to TRBD1 (5 bases). Germline V gives CDR1 SEHNR, CDR2 FQNEAQ (reference sequence). This CDR3 is 14 amino acids long. V was trimmed by 8 bases and J by 7 bases, leaving 20 bases between them. CDR3 in amino acids: CASYSRGGDGGYTF. The CDR3 DNA follows: TGTGCCAGCTACTCCCGTGGGGGGGACGGTGGCTACACCTTC.

There are a few counts of this clonotype. The V call is TRBV6-2 or TRBV6-3, the J call TRBJ1-1; D may be TRBD1 (6 bases). V lost 10 bases and J 5 bases, leaving 20 bases between the germline ends. CDR1 and CDR2 from the germline V gene are MNHEY and SVGEGT. This CDR3 has 14 amino acids. The DNA of the CDR3 is TGTGCCACCCTGAGCGTGGGGGCTCGGACTGAAGCTTTCTTT. This sequence encodes CATLSVGARTEAFF.

This clonotype turned up a few times. The V call is TRBV12-3 or TRBV12-4, the J call TRBJ1-6; D uncertain. The length of the CDR3 is 15 residues. The V and J ends lost 1 base and 0 bases respectively, with 4 bases between them. CDR3 amino acids: CASSLGSSYNSPLHF. As DNA, the CDR3 is TGTGCCAGCAGTTTAGGAAGCTCCTATAATTCACCCCTCCACTTT.

The sample holds a few counts of this clonotype. For the CDR3, the DNA is TGTGCCAGCAGCCAAGACCCTAGCGGGTACAATGAGCAGTTCTTC. Residues: CASSQDPSGYNEQFF. This sequence joins TRBV14 and TRBJ2-1; 8 positions match TRBD2. J was trimmed by 4 bases and V by 0 bases; bases with no gene match: 2. This CDR3 is built from 15 residues. Germline values: CDR1 SGHDN, CDR2 FVKESK.

The genes are TRBV3-1 and TRBJ2-1; D gene unclear. The CDR3 covers 14 residues. Germline V lookup: CDR1 LGHDT, CDR2 YNNKEL (reference sequence). With 2 bases removed from V and 7 bases from J, the gap between germline ends came to 12 bases. The CDR3 loop reads CASSQPPQPNEQFF. CDR3 bases: TGTGCCAGCAGCCAACCCCCACAGCCTAATGAGCAGTTCTTC.

The rearrangement joins TRBV2 to TRBJ2-1, with D perhaps matching TRBD1 (6 bases). Per the germline V gene, CDR1 is SNHLY and CDR2 is FYNNEI. The V end lost 6 bases, the J end lost 15 bases, and 24 bases lay between the germline ends. The CDR3 has 14 residues. The CDR3 DNA reads as TGTGCCAGCAGCGATTCTCTCGATGGACAGATAAGGTTCTTC. Its protein product is CASSDSLDGQIRFF.

The chain recombines TRBV7-9 with TRBJ2-7, with 8 bases fitting TRBD1. CDR1 is SEHNR, CDR2 FQNEAQ, per germline (reference sequence). The CDR3 has 14 residues. J was trimmed by 5 bases and V by 5 bases; bases with no gene match: 8. CDR3 amino acids: CASSPRDRLNEQYF. The CDR3 bases are TGTGCCAGCAGCCCTCGGGACAGGTTAAACGAGCAGTACTTC.

This clonotype was seen only a few times. The rearrangement links TRBV20-1 to TRBJ1-2; D perhaps matches TRBD1 (5 bases). From germline, CDR1 is DFQATT and CDR2 SNEGSKA (reference sequence). CDR3 length: 13 residues. CDR3 region: CSAVAGLGYGYTF. The CDR3 DNA is TGCAGCGCCGTGGCAGGGCTTGGGTATGGCTACACCTTC.

This clonotype was found a few times. This chain joins TRBV6-1 and TRBJ2-3, with TRBD1 identical over 7 bases. In germline, CDR1 is MNHNS, CDR2 SASEGT. V lost 5 bases, J lost 2 bases, and 4 bases stayed unmatched. This CDR3 is built from 14 residues. The DNA of the CDR3 is TGTGCCAGCAGTAAGGACAGGCTCACAGATACGCAGTATTTT. It specifies CASSKDRLTDTQYF.

This clonotype came up a few times. The chain joins TRBV28 to TRBJ2-7; D might be TRBD1 (6 bases). The CDR3 runs 13 residues. Germline CDR1 MDHEN, CDR2 SYDVKM. The V and J ends lost 7 bases and 2 bases respectively, with 12 bases between them. This CDR3 is CASISTGTYEQYF. CDR3 bases: TGTGCCAGCATCTCGACAGGTACCTACGAGCAGTACTTC.

CDR3 sequence reads: CASSLDRGEVYTQYF. The DNA of the CDR3 is TGTGCCAGCAGCTTAGACAGGGGGGAGGTGTATACGCAGTATTTT. This chain connects TRBV7-2 to TRBJ2-3, with TRBD1 matching over 8 bases. V lost 1 base and J lost 7; bases outside the gene matches: 7. Looked up from germline, CDR1 is SGHTA and CDR2 is FQGNSA. The CDR3 extends over 15 amino acids.